This entry lists 12 T cell receptor beta chains sequenced from one sample in a study of shared clonotypes between healthy human individuals. Profiling relied on immunoSEQ multiplex PCR, and the TCRdb table lists in-frame clones only, not all of them. The sample contains about 2 million clones, 85% to 95% of which appear only once. The sample consisted of naive CD4+ T cells sorted from blood. The subset denotes: CD45RA+ positively selected. The receptors were sampled from a man between 18 and 29 years old in good health.

The chain is built from TRBV28 and TRBJ2-7; tentative D call: TRBD1 (5 bases). Trimming stripped 6 bases from V and 4 bases from J, with 10 bases between. The CDR3 sequence is 12 residues long. Per the germline V gene, CDR1 is MDHEN and CDR2 is SYDVKM. CDR3 coding DNA: TGTGCCAGCAGATTGGACAAATACGAGCAGTACTTC. Translated, it gives CASRLDKYEQYF.

The chain combines TRBV27 with TRBJ2-3, with 12 bases that match TRBD2. Germline CDR1 is MNHEY and CDR2 is SMNVEV (reference sequence). The CDR3 length is 14 residues. V lost 6 bases and J lost 4; bases outside the gene matches: 2. The CDR3 region is CASSPSGGADTQYF. CDR3 DNA sequence: TGTGCCAGCAGCCCTAGCGGGGGGGCAGATACGCAGTATTTT.

The sample holds one count of this clone. The rearrangement joins TRBV7-2 to TRBJ2-5, with 16 nucleotides matching TRBD2. V was pared by 3 bases and J by 11 bases, with 6 bases of the junction left unmatched. Germline values: CDR1 SGHTA, CDR2 FQGNSA. The CDR3 is made up of 15 amino acids. CDR3 in amino acids: CASSLVPGLAGGQYF. CDR3 nucleotide sequence: TGTGCCAGCAGCTTGGTTCCGGGACTAGCGGGAGGGCAGTACTTC.

With respect to this clone: A much larger clonotype is one base distant, so this may be a read error. V usage is TRBV28 and J usage is TRBJ1-2; 11 bases agree with TRBD1. This CDR3 region has 14 residues. Trimming removed 6 bases from V and 7 bases from J; junction bases left unmatched: 7. CDR1 is MDHEN and CDR2 is SYDVKM in the germline V gene. The CDR3 loop reads CASSPGQGARGYTF. CDR3 coding DNA: TGTGCCAGCAGCCCCGGACAGGGGGCGCGTGGCTACACCTTC.

This chain joins TRBV6-6 and TRBJ1-1, with no clear D. V was cut by 7 bases and J by 2 bases, with 17 bases left in between. CDR3 size: 15 residues. CDR1 and CDR2 from the germline V gene are MNHNY and SVGAGI (reference sequence). The CDR3: CASTQSTFLNTEAFF. In nucleotides, the CDR3 is TGTGCCAGCACCCAATCGACGTTTCTTAACACTGAAGCTTTCTTT.

V and J are TRBV14 and TRBJ2-1; no clear D gene. Germline assignment: CDR1 SGHDN and CDR2 FVKESK. The CDR3 consists of 18 residues. Trimming cost V 0 bases and J 0 bases, with 15 bases left between them. The CDR3 loop is CASSQDLGGSRSYNEQFF. CDR3 coding DNA: TGTGCCAGCAGCCAAGATCTGGGCGGTTCACGCTCCTACAATGAGCAGTTCTTC.

The gene calls are TRBV28 and TRBJ2-1, with a tentative D call TRBD2 (6 bases). Germline CDR1 and CDR2: MDHEN and SYDVKM. V lost 6 bases and J 5 bases, leaving 17 bases between the germline ends. CDR3 size: 15 residues. The CDR3 DNA sequence: TGTGCCAGCAGGGAAACAAGGACTACAGACAATGAGCAGTTCTTC. Translation: CASRETRTTDNEQFF.

The chain is built from TRBV6-5 and TRBJ1-1, with 8 bases that match TRBD1. J lost 7 bases, V lost 2 bases, and 3 bases had no gene match. Germline V gene lookup returns CDR1 MNHEY and CDR2 SVGAGI. CDR3 size: 13 residues. CDR3 DNA sequence: TGTGCCAGCAGTTACAGGACAGGGTTTGAAGCTTTCTTT. Encoded protein: CASSYRTGFEAFF.

The V call is TRBV28, the J call TRBJ2-5; D is undetermined. The CDR3 is 13 residues long. Germline V gene data show CDR1 as MDHEN and CDR2 as SYDVKM. V was trimmed by 9 bases and J by 4 bases, leaving 15 bases between them. CDR3 DNA: TGTGCCAGTTCGAATGTTTGGGGAGAGACCCAGTACTTC. Protein sequence: CASSNVWGETQYF.

This clone was seen once. The chain is built from TRBV20-1 and TRBJ2-7; D possibly corresponds to TRBD2 (5 bases). The length of the CDR3 is 11 residues. V was clipped by 6 bases and J by 2 bases, with 8 bases between them. From germline, CDR1 is DFQATT and CDR2 SNEGSKA (reference sequence). The CDR3 coding sequence is TGCAGTGCAATCGGGACCTACGAGCAGTACTTC. Translation gives CSAIGTYEQYF.

The chain carries TRBV30 and TRBJ2-5, with 9 bases identical to TRBD1. The J segment lost 2 bases and the V segment lost 3 bases, leaving 7 bases of the junction unmatched. Germline-derived CDR1 and CDR2 are GTSNPN and SVGIG (reference sequence). The length of the CDR3 is 15 residues. CDR3 region: CAWRPGQGQQETQYF. The CDR3 nucleotides read TGTGCCTGGAGACCGGGACAGGGACAACAAGAGACCCAGTACTTC.

The chain carries TRBV6-1 and TRBJ1-2; D is possibly TRBD1 (6 bases). This CDR3 has 14 residues. Trimming removed 4 bases at V and 6 bases at J, with 15 bases between. Germline-derived CDR1 and CDR2 are MNHNS and SASEGT. CDR3 nucleotide sequence: TGTGCCAGCAGTGGAACTTCAGGGGCCCATGGCTACACCTTC. This translates into CASSGTSGAHGYTF.